A single sample is the source of the 3 T cell receptor delta chains below, sequenced in a study of gammadelta T cells in human blood. TCRdb redid clone calling on the RT-PCR reads using CATT. The sample lists around 1,800 delta-chain clones, 5% to 8.5% seen once, with 7.5% to 9.5% in the top ten. The sequencing input was non-Vgamma9Vdelta2 gamma-delta T cells from fetal blood. Source of these receptors: a human fetus.

This clone is large within its sample. The J gene corresponds to TRDJ2; a V gene call is absent; the D call TRDD3 from the table was never checked on the DNA. The CDR3 is 13 amino acids. In DNA, the CDR3 is TGTGCGAGAGTGGGGGATTTGACAGCACAACTCTTCTTT. This sequence encodes CARVGDLTAQLFF.

Judged by abundance, this clone is medium-sized. The chain recombines TRDV1 with TRDJ2; D might be TRDD2 or TRDD3, each matching 9 bases. V lost 4 bases, J lost 3 bases, and 18 bases lay in between. The CDR3 consists of 17 residues. CDR1 is TSWWSYY and CDR2 is QGS in the germline V gene. CDR3 coding DNA: TGTGCTCTTGGGGGCCCTTCCTACTGGGGGATGACAGCACAACTCTTCTTT. It translates to CALGGPSYWGMTAQLFF.

Turning to this clone: A read error may account for a junction end that differs from germline. This chain connects TRDV1 to TRDJ3, with TRDD3 matching 10 bases. The J gene comes from matching the DNA to germline here; TCRdb lacks it. This CDR3 has 19 residues. Germline V gene lookup returns CDR1 TSWWSYY and CDR2 QGS. The CDR3 region is CALGELGDTRAWDPRQMFF. The CDR3, as DNA: TGTGCTCTTGGGGAACTGGGGGATACGCGCGCCTGGGACCCCCGACAGATGTTTTTC.